This T cell receptor (beta chain) was profiled in a study of blood T cell repertoires in COVID-19 (dated by TCRdb to the early 2020s). Broadly, across the study: Samples covering the acute and convalescent phases of COVID-19 were provided by collaborators in the United States, Italy and Spain. The repertoires were released in a freely available public database meant as a resource for research on the immune response to SARS-CoV-2. Deeply sampled blood TCRbeta repertoires from subjects exposed to, actively infected with, or recovered from COVID-19 were included in the dataset. Where available, HLA class I and class II types were obtained from metadata supplied by the sample provider rather than from assay-based typing. Nearly every sample came with metadata listing a de-identified subject ID, COVID-19 status, age in years and sex. The material from the prospective study consisted of cDNA or gDNA derived from T cells, B-cell-depleted T cells, or PBMCs. The samples were drawn from the first 160 participants of the ongoing ImmuneRACE study and from 1,254 subjects provided by 6 global collaborators.

Here is what the overall study found, with its caveats: The amount of clinical and demographic metadata varied by source and participant and was provided uncurated.

Reading from cysteine to phenylalanine, the CDR3 counts 18 amino acids. Kept here is only the CDR3 DNA, which spans 54 bases and is read in frame from base 1. Per the germline V gene, SGHRS is the CDR1 and YFSETQ is the CDR2. V trim: 4 bases; J trim: 5 bases; unmatched bases: 11. TCRbeta CDR3 regions were amplified from genomic DNA using the immunoSEQ Assay, a bias-controlled multiplex PCR. Under the source paper's analysis protocol: Within the assay, amplification of reference gene primers was used to estimate how many nucleated cells each sample contained. To quantify the absolute abundance of each unique TCRbeta CDR3 rearrangement, sequence reads were collapsed and filtered. Productive Simpson clonality was computed per sample as the square root of Simpson's diversity index over productive rearrangements. TCRdb provides this immuneACCESS table in a form limited to in-frame rearrangements. Some clones are lacking; in checked studies, under half of them reflect an unresolved V gene, and why the rest are absent is not known. V, J and clone size are those of that table, while D and trimming were read from the DNA. The sample table records over 400,000 clones; around nine tenths of these occur just once. The top ten clonotypes cover 6.5% to 9.5% of the sample.

Participants in the prospective study were aged roughly 18 to 100 years, lived in 20 to 30 United States geographic areas, and enrolled through a virtual design. To assign participants to cohorts, the prospective study relied on clinical history that participants themselves reported in a screening survey and a study questionnaire. Recovered participants in ImmuneRACE Cohort 3 were defined as having two consecutive negative NP/OP PCR tests, clearance from a healthcare professional, or resolution of symptoms. Mobile phlebotomists in the prospective study collected whole blood, serum and a nasopharyngeal or oropharyngeal swab from every participant. Participants in the prospective study had the option to provide additional blood draws and questionnaires over a roughly two-month period. Prospective study blood samples were shipped either frozen or at room temperature before DNA extraction. Notes on this clone: No antigen is known for it. Base qualities were left out, and no much larger clone turns up one base away.

The origin of this receptor is a woman aged 60-75 years who had recovered from COVID-19. The sequencing input was PBMCs or T cells enriched from blood (not recorded which). The rearrangement joined TRBV5-1 to TRBJ2-3; 15 bases in between match TRBD2. The CDR3 in this case is CASSPPRTSGGAGDTQYF. The DNA is as follows: TGCGCCAGCAGCCCCCCCCGGACTAGCGGGGGGGCCGGAGATACGCAGTATTTT. The CDR3 plus the reference TRBV5-1 and TRBJ2-3 genes for the other parts give the full variable domain: KAGVTQTPRYLIKTRGQQVTLSCSPISGHRSVSWYQQTPGQGLQFLFEYFSETQRNKGNFPGRFSGRQFSNSRSEMNVSTLELGDSALYLCASSPPRTSGGAGDTQYFGPGTRLTVL.